This is a list of T cell receptor beta chains from one sample in a study of blood T cell repertoires in COVID-19. TCRdb's table, derived via immunoSEQ multiplex PCR, lists solely in-frame clones and lacks some. Altogether roughly 290,000 clones are present, roughly 80% being singletons, with the ten largest covering less than 4.5%. Sequenced sample: peripheral blood. The source of these receptors is a woman aged 50 to 60 with active or convalescent COVID-19. Each CDR3 is given with its conserved first and last residue. Fields, in order: D gene, clone size, J gene, V gene, CDR3 protein, CDR3 DNA. The D gene is left open where the match is weak. Some rows mark clone size as missing; the rest say once, few, many or name a class of expanded clone.

TRBD1	-	TRBJ1-4	TRBV5-1	CASSGQGGTNEKLFF	TGCGCCAGCAGCGGACAGGGGGGAACTAATGAAAAACTGTTTTTT
-	-	TRBJ1-6	TRBV19	CASSISGRSPLHF	TGTGCCAGTAGTATATCGGGAAGGTCACCCCTCCACTTT
TRBD1	-	TRBJ1-4	TRBV7-7	CASSLERTGKLFF	TGTGCCAGCAGCTTAGAAAGGACAGGGAAACTGTTTTTT
-	-	TRBJ1-3	TRBV5-4	CASSTGQSSSRVAGNTIYF	TGTGCCAGCAGTACAGGACAGAGTTCCTCCAGGGTGGCCGGAAACACCATATATTTT
-	-	TRBJ2-7	TRBV6-2/TRBV6-3	CASSYTGRARTYEQYF	TGTGCCAGCAGTTACACTGGGCGGGCAAGAACCTACGAGCAGTACTTC
-	-	TRBJ1-2	TRBV9	CASTGQTYGYTF	TGTGCCAGCACCGGACAGACGTATGGCTACACCTTC
-	-	TRBJ1-2	TRBV7-2	CASSLVSSGIYGYTF	TGTGCCAGCAGCTTAGTATCGTCAGGTATCTATGGCTACACCTTC
TRBD1	-	TRBJ2-5	TRBV2	CASRRDSVQETQYF	TGTGCCAGCAGGAGGGACAGCGTACAAGAGACCCAGTACTTC
-	-	TRBJ1-5	TRBV21-1	CASRRQGNQPQHF	TGTGCCAGCAGGAGACAGGGAAATCAGCCCCAGCATTTT
-	-	TRBJ2-3	TRBV9	CASSVAQGWTDTQYF	TGTGCCAGCAGCGTAGCTCAGGGATGGACAGATACGCAGTATTTT
TRBD1	many	TRBJ2-7	TRBV5-1	CASKVTGGSYEQYF	TGCGCCAGCAAAGTAACAGGGGGATCCTACGAGCAGTACTTC
TRBD2	-	TRBJ2-7	TRBV5-8	CASSISGDLYEQYF	TGTGCCAGCAGCATAAGCGGGGACCTCTACGAGCAGTACTTC
-	-	TRBJ2-3	TRBV15	CATSRPGMGQGTDTQYF	TGTGCCACCAGCAGACCCGGGATGGGCCAGGGCACAGATACGCAGTATTTT
-	once	TRBJ2-1	TRBV5-1	CASSSTTGSGEQFF	TGCGCCAGCAGCTCGACTACAGGGTCTGGGGAGCAGTTCTTC
TRBD2	-	TRBJ2-2	TRBV2	CASRALGSSSGGATGELFF	TGTGCCAGCAGAGCCCTAGGATCGAGTTCGGGGGGAGCCACCGGGGAGCTGTTTTTT
-	-	TRBJ2-7	TRBV28	CASSFQRAIGEQYF	TGTGCCAGCAGTTTCCAGAGGGCTATTGGTGAGCAGTACTTC
TRBD2	-	TRBJ2-1	TRBV6-5	CASSYSSGAYNEQFF	TGTGCCAGCAGTTACTCAAGCGGGGCCTACAATGAGCAGTTCTTC
-	-	TRBJ2-1	TRBV15	CATSPEDSYNEQFF	TGTGCCACCAGCCCAGAGGATTCCTACAATGAGCAGTTCTTC
TRBD1	-	TRBJ1-1	TRBV5-6	CASSWVAGGAGNTEAFF	TGTGCCAGCAGCTGGGTGGCAGGGGGCGCCGGGAACACTGAAGCTTTCTTT
TRBD1	few	TRBJ1-2	TRBV6-1	CASSEKIGQGNYGYTF	TGTGCCAGCAGTGAAAAAATCGGACAGGGTAACTATGGCTACACCTTC
TRBD1	once	TRBJ2-1	TRBV9	CASSVDPNRGVLGVQFF	TGTGCCAGCAGCGTAGACCCCAACAGGGGAGTCCTAGGAGTGCAGTTCTTC
TRBD1	-	TRBJ2-7	TRBV7-9	CASSLTSGQGSEQYF	TGTGCCAGCAGCTTAACCTCGGGACAGGGGTCCGAGCAGTACTTC
-	-	TRBJ2-3	TRBV18	CASSPLAGGTTDTQYF	TGTGCCAGCTCACCATTGGCAGGGGGGACGACAGATACGCAGTATTTT
-	few	TRBJ1-1	TRBV11-2	CASSPRSGTEAFF	TGTGCCAGCAGCCCCAGAAGCGGGACTGAAGCTTTCTTT
TRBD1	-	TRBJ1-3	TRBV7-2	CASSRFLTGAGNTIYF	TGTGCCAGCAGCCGTTTTCTGACAGGGGCTGGAAACACCATATATTTT
-	once	TRBJ2-2	TRBV6-5	CASSYLTANTGELFF	TGTGCCAGCAGTTACCTAACAGCGAACACCGGGGAGCTGTTTTTT
-	-	TRBJ2-7	TRBV29-1	CSVAGAYEQYF	TGCAGCGTTGCCGGAGCCTACGAGCAGTACTTC
TRBD2	-	TRBJ2-1	TRBV7-2	CASRRGSGDYYYNEQFF	TGTGCCAGCAGACGAGGGTCGGGGGACTACTATTACAATGAGCAGTTCTTC
TRBD2	-	TRBJ2-3	TRBV4-2	CASSHSSGTTDTQYF	TGTGCCAGCAGCCATTCTAGCGGGACGACAGATACGCAGTATTTT
TRBD1	-	TRBJ1-4	TRBV15	CATSITGGINEKLFF	TGTGCCACCAGCATTACAGGGGGCATTAATGAAAAACTGTTTTTT
-	-	TRBJ2-5	TRBV11-3	CASSLDKETQYF	TGTGCCAGCAGCTTAGACAAAGAGACCCAGTACTTC
-	-	TRBJ1-1	TRBV5-1	CASSLETGQFTEAFF	TGCGCCAGCAGCTTGGAAACCGGACAGTTCACTGAAGCTTTCTTT
TRBD1	once	TRBJ1-5	TRBV30	CAWGTGRNQPQHF	TGTGCCTGGGGGACAGGGAGGAATCAGCCCCAGCATTTT
-	-	TRBJ2-3	TRBV6-5	CASSPTVSTDTQYF	TGTGCCAGCAGTCCGACAGTTTCCACAGATACGCAGTATTTT
-	-	TRBJ2-2	TRBV19	CASSGSFMASGELFF	TGTGCCAGTAGCGGGAGCTTTATGGCGTCCGGGGAGCTGTTTTTT
TRBD1	-	TRBJ2-1	TRBV2	CASSGTQGAIGQSRGQFF	TGTGCCAGCAGTGGGACCCAGGGGGCGATTGGGCAAAGTAGGGGGCAGTTCTTC
-	-	TRBJ2-3	TRBV28	CASSLPYTDTQYF	TGTGCCAGCAGTTTACCCTACACAGATACGCAGTATTTT
-	-	TRBJ1-3	TRBV16	CASRQSSGNTIYF	TGTGCCAGCCGCCAGAGTTCTGGAAACACCATATATTTT
-	-	TRBJ1-5	TRBV19	CASSGVGHQPQHF	TGTGCCAGTAGCGGGGTTGGGCATCAGCCCCAGCATTTT
TRBD2	-	TRBJ2-1	TRBV4-1	CASSQDFSGESFSYNEQFF	TGCGCCAGCAGCCAAGACTTTAGCGGGGAATCCTTCTCCTACAATGAGCAGTTCTTC
TRBD1	-	TRBJ2-1	TRBV27	CASSLADRVTYNEQFF	TGTGCCAGCAGTTTAGCTGACAGGGTCACCTACAATGAGCAGTTCTTC
TRBD2	-	TRBJ2-3	TRBV7-3	CASSLREGDTQYF	TGTGCCAGCAGCTTAAGGGAGGGTGATACGCAGTATTTT
-	-	TRBJ2-3	TRBV19	CASRPTGEDTQYF	TGTGCCAGTAGACCCACGGGGGAGGATACGCAGTATTTT
-	-	TRBJ1-5	TRBV2	CASSVSGYQPQHF	TGTGCCAGCAGTGTGTCAGGCTATCAGCCCCAGCATTTT
TRBD1	-	TRBJ1-6	TRBV4-1	CASSRLGQPFNSPLHF	TGCGCCAGCAGCCGACTGGGACAGCCGTTTAATTCACCCCTCCACTTT
TRBD2	once	TRBJ2-3	TRBV5-1	CASSLASGATDTQYF	TGCGCCAGCAGCTTGGCTAGCGGGGCGACAGATACGCAGTATTTT
-	-	TRBJ2-2	TRBV19	CASSGEQGRGTGELFF	TGTGCCAGTAGTGGGGAACAGGGTCGGGGCACCGGGGAGCTGTTTTTT
TRBD1	-	TRBJ2-7	TRBV4-1	CASSQTFRDREPEQYF	TGCGCCAGCAGCCAGACCTTCCGGGACAGGGAGCCTGAGCAGTACTTC